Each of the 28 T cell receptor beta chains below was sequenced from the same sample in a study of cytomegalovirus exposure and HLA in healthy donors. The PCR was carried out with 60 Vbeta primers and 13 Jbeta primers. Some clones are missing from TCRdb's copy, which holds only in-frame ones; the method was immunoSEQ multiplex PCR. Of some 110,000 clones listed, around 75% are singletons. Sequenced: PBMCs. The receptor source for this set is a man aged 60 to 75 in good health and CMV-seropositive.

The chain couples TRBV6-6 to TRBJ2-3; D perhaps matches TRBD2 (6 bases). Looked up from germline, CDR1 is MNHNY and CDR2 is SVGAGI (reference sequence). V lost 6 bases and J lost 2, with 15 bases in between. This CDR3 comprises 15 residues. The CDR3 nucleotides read TGTGCCAGCAGCGGTAAAGCGGGTCTCACAGATACGCAGTATTTT. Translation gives CASSGKAGLTDTQYF.

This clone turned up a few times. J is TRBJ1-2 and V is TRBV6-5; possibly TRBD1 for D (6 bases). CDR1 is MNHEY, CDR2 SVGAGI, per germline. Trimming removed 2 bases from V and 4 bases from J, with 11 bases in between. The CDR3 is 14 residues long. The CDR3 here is CASSYGGRGYGYTF. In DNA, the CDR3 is TGTGCCAGCAGTTACGGAGGCAGGGGCTATGGCTACACCTTC.

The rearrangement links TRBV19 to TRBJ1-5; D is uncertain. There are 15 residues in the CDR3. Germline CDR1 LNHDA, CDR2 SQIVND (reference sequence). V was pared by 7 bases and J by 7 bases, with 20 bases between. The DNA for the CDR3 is TGTGCCAGTACAGGCGGGAACACGGGCGGGCAGCCCCAGCATTTT. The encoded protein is CASTGGNTGGQPQHF.

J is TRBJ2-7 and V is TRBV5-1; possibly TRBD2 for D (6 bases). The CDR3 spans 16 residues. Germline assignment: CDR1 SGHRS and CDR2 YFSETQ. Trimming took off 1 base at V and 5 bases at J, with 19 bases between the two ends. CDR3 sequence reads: CASSLHAGTSKDEQYF. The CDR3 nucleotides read TGCGCCAGCAGCTTGCACGCCGGGACTTCCAAGGACGAGCAGTACTTC.

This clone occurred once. The CDR3 DNA is TGTGCCAGCAGTTCACCATCCGCTGGGAGCTTCCAAGAGACCCAGTACTTC. This translates into CASSSPSAGSFQETQYF. The chain links TRBV28 to TRBJ2-5; D perhaps matches TRBD2 (5 bases). The CDR3 length is 17 residues. Trimming pared 4 bases from V and 1 base from J, leaving 19 bases between. Looked up from germline, CDR1 is MDHEN and CDR2 is SYDVKM.

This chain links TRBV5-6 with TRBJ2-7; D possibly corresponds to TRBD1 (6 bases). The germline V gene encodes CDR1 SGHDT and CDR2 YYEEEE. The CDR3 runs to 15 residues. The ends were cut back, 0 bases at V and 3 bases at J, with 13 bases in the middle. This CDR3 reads CASSLGLGAGYEQYF. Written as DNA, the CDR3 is TGTGCCAGCAGCTTGGGTTTGGGGGCGGGCTACGAGCAGTACTTC.

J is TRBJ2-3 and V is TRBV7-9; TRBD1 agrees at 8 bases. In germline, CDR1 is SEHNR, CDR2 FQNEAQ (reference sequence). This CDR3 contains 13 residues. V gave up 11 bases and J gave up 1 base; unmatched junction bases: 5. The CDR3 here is CAGQGSGTDTQYF. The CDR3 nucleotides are TGTGCCGGACAGGGTTCGGGCACAGATACGCAGTATTTT.

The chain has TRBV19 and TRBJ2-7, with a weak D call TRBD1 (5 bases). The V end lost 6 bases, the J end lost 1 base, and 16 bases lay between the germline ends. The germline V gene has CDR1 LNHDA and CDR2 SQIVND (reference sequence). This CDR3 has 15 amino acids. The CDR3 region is CASREAGWVSYEQYF. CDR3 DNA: TGTGCCAGTAGAGAGGCAGGGTGGGTGTCCTACGAGCAGTACTTC.

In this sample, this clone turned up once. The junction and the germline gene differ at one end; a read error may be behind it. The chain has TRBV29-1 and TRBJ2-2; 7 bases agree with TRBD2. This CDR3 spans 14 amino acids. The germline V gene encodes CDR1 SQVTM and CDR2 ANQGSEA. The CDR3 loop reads CSVQSEGPWGGLFF. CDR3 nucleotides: TGCAGCGTTCAGTCGGAGGGCCCTTGGGGGGGGCTGTTTTTT.

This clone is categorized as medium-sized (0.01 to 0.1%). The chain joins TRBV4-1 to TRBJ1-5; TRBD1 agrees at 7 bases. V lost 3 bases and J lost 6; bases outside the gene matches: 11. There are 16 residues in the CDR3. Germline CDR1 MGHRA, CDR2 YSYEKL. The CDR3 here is CASSQTGFQLGQPQHF. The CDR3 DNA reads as TGCGCCAGCAGCCAGACAGGGTTTCAATTGGGTCAGCCCCAGCATTTT.

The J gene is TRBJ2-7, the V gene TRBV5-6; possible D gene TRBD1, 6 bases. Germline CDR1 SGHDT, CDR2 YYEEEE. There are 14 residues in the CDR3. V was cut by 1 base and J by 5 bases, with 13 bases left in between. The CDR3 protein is CASSLIGRGHEQYF. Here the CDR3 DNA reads TGTGCCAGCAGCTTGATCGGCAGGGGCCACGAGCAGTACTTC.

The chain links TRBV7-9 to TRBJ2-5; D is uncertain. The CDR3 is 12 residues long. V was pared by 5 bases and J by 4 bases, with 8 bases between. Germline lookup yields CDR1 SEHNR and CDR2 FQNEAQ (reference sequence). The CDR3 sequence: CASSLDRETQYF. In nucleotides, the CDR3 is TGTGCCAGCAGCCTCGATAGAGAGACCCAGTACTTC.

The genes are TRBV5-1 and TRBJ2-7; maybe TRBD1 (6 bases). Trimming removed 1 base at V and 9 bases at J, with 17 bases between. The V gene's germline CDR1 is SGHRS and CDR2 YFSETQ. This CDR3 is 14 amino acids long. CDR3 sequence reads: CASSLTVNRDTQYF. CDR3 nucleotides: TGCGCCAGCAGCTTGACGGTCAACCGGGACACGCAGTACTTC.

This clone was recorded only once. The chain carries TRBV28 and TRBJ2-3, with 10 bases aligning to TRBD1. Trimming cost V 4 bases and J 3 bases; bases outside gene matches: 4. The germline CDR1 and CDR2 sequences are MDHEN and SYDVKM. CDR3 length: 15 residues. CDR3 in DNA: TGTGCCAGCAGTTACCGGGACAGGGGAACAGATACGCAGTATTTT. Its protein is CASSYRDRGTDTQYF.

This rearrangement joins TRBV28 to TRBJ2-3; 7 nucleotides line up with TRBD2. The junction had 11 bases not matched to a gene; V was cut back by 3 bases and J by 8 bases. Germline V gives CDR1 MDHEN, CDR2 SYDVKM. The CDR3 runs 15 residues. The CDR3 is CASSFGASGGSTQYF. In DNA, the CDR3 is TGTGCCAGCAGTTTCGGGGCTAGCGGTGGGAGTACGCAGTATTTT.

In DNA form, the CDR3 reads TGTGCCAGCAGCTCCATTATAGCGGGGGGGGACTACGAGCAGTACTTC. Encoded protein: CASSSIIAGGDYEQYF. This chain links TRBV7-6 with TRBJ2-7, with 11 positions matching TRBD2. Germline CDR1 and CDR2: SGHVS and FNYEAQ. The CDR3 runs to 16 residues. Trimming removed 4 bases from V and 3 bases from J; junction bases left unmatched: 8.

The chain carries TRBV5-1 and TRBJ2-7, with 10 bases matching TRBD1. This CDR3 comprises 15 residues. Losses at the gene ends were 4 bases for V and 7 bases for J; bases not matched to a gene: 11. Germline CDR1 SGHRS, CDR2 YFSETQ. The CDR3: CASSIFSGTGAEQYF. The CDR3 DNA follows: TGCGCCAGCAGCATATTCTCCGGGACAGGGGCGGAGCAGTACTTC.

The CDR3 DNA follows: TGTGCCAGCAGCTCAAACGGGGAGCTGTTTTTT. This translates into CASSSNGELFF. The J gene is TRBJ2-2, the V gene TRBV7-3; no clear D gene. The V and J ends lost 4 bases and 7 bases respectively, with 4 bases between them. Germline V gene sequence: CDR1 SGHTA, CDR2 FQGTGA. CDR3 size: 11 residues.

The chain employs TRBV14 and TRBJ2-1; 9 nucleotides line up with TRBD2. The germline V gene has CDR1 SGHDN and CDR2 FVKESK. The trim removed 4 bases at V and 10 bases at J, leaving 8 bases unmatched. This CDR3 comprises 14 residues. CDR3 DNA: TGTGCCAGCAGCCCGGGACTAGCCGAGAGGGAGCAGTTCTTC. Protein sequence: CASSPGLAEREQFF.

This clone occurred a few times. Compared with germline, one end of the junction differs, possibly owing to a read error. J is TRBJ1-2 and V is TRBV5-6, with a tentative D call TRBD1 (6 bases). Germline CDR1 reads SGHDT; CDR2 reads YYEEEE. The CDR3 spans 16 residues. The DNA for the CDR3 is TGTGCCAGCAACCAAGATGACAGGTCAAGCTGGTATGGCTACCCCTTC. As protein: CASNQDDRSSWYGYPF.

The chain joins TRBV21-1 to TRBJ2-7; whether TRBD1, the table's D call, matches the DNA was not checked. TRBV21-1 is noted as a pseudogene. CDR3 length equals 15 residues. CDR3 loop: CASSRLYRDGYEQYF. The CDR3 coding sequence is TGTGCCAGCAGCAGGCTGTACAGGGATGGGTACGAGCAGTACTTC.

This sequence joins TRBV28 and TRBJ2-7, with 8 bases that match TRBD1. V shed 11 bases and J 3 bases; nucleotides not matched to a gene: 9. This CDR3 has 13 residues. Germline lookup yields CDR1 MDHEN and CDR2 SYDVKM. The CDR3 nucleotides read TGTGCCCTGGGGGCACAGGGGGTCTACGAGCAGTACTTC. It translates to CALGAQGVYEQYF. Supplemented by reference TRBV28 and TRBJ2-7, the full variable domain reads DVKVTQSSRYLVKRTGEKVFLECVQDMDHENMFWYRQDPGLGLRLIYFSYDVKMKEKGDIPEGYSVSREKKERFSLILESASTNQTSMYLCALGAQGVYEQYFGPGTRLTVT.

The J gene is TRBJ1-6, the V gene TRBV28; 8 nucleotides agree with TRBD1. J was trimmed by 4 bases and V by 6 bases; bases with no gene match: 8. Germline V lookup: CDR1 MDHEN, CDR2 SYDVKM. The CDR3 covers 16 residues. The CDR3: CASRDPGQAYNSPLHF. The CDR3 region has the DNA TGTGCCAGCAGAGACCCGGGACAGGCGTATAATTCACCCCTCCACTTT. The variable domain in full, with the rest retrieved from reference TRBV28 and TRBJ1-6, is DVKVTQSSRYLVKRTGEKVFLECVQDMDHENMFWYRQDPGLGLRLIYFSYDVKMKEKGDIPEGYSVSREKKERFSLILESASTNQTSMYLCASRDPGQAYNSPLHFGNGTRLTVT.

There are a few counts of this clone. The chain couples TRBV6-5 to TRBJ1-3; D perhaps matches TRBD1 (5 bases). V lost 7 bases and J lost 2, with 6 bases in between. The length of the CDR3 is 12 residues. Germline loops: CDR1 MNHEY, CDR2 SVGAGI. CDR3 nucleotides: TGTGCCAGCAAAGGGGCTGGAAACACCATATATTTT. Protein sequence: CASKGAGNTIYF.

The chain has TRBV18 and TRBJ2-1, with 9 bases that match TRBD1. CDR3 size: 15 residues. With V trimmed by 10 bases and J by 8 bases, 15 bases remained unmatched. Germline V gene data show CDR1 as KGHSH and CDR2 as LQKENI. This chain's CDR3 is CATKTGQGYEHEQFF. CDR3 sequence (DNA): TGTGCCACCAAAACGGGACAGGGTTATGAACATGAGCAGTTCTTC. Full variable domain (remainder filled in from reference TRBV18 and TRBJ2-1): NAGVMQNPRHLVRRRGQEARLRCSPMKGHSHVYWYRQLPEEGLKFMVYLQKENIIDESGMPKERFSAEFPKEGPSILRIQQVVRGDSAAYFCATKTGQGYEHEQFFGPGTRLTVL.

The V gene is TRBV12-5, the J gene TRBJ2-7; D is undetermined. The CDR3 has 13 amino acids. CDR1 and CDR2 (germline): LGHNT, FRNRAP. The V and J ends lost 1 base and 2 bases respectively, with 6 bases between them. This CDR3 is CASGLAGAYEQYF. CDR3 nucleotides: TGTGCTAGTGGTTTGGCCGGAGCCTACGAGCAGTACTTC.

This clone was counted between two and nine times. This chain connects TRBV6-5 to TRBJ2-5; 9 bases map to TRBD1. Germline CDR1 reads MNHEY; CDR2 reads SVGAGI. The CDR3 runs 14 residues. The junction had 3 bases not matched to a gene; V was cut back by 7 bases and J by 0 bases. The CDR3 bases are TGTGCCAGCACCCGGGACAGGGACCAAGAGACCCAGTACTTC. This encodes CASTRDRDQETQYF.

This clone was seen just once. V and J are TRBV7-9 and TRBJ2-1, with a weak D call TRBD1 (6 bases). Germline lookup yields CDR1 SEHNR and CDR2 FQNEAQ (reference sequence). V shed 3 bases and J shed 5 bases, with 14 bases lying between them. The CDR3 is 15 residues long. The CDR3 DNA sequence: TGTGCCAGCAGCTTCTCGGGACAAGTAAACAATGAGCAGTTCTTC. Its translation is CASSFSGQVNNEQFF.